This entry is about one T cell receptor (beta chain). No cognate antigen has been identified for it. The gene names and germline sequences given are murine. The CDR3 extends 1 residue past the end of the read, so its final part is completed from the germline J gene. The library was built by means of the immunoSEQ multiplex PCR assay. TCRbeta CDR3 sequencing was done by Adaptive Biotechnologies at survey depth, reporting CDR3 sequences, V/J genes, productive frequency and template counts. TCR beta CDR3 regions were amplified from genomic DNA instead of RNA. The original methods were these. Jensen-Shannon divergence was used to quantify pairwise repertoire overlap between tissues, with a value of 1 indicating complete divergence and a value of 0 indicating identical repertoires. Based on pairwise JSD values, tissues were grouped by single-linkage agglomerative hierarchical clustering, and the results were shown as dendrograms. GLIPH2 was run on all patient samples with simulation_depth 1000, kmer_min_depth 3, cdr3_length_cutoff 8, keeping groups with more than two unique CDR3s. A standardized tissue-overlap score extrapolated Jaccard GLIPH-group overlap across patients to a standard repertoire size of 1000 clones. To look at how diversity was associated with clinical or experimental variables, linear mixed-effect models were used, with tissue treated as a fixed effect and individual treated as a random effect. TCRdb retrieved this table from immuneACCESS and kept in-frame rearrangements only. Not all clones are present; in checked studies, unresolved V genes account for under half, and no reason is known for the remainder. D and trimming were read from the DNA, whereas the V and J calls and clone size are those reported in that table. The sample table records over 6,000 clones; around 50% of these occur just once. 6% to 8% of the sample belongs to the ten largest clones.

This specimen belongs to a study of tissue T cells after allogeneic stem cell transplantation (dated by TCRdb to between 2022 and 2023). Context from the whole study: The study profiled TCR beta repertoires across many tissues from research autopsies of patients with and without GVHD, plus mouse models of GVHD. On the human side, the study was prospective and observational, with no blinding or randomization. The study at large found these results: A small and clinically heterogeneous patient cohort was studied, and sampling depth was acknowledged as a limitation. Not many T cell clones showed up in more than one patient, yet clustering based on motifs uncovered repertoire signatures that were shared across patients in a tissue-specific way. In both patients and mice, T cells from blood and spleen picked up only a limited part of the TCR repertoire that was detected in tissues. The study did not determine which tissue TCRs were alloreactive or antigen-specific, and some clones might have been persisting host cells. Within patients, how anatomically similar tissues were was a major factor shaping TCR repertoire composition, regardless of disease or transplant status.

The sample's time point, from its label and the paper: mouse harvest day 7 after allogeneic transplant. Each mouse graft consisted of 10^7 T-cell-depleted bone marrow cells plus 10^6 splenic CD5+ T cells and was given by tail vein injection. To model GVHD in mice, a major MHC-mismatch B6 (H2b) into BALB/c (H2d) model was used, and tissues were profiled at day 7 or 14. On day 7 or 14 post-transplant, mouse tissues and retro-orbital blood were harvested with separate sterile tools for each animal, and livers were flushed before harvest. Before genomic DNA isolation with the DNeasy Blood & Tissue Kit, mouse tissues were minced with razor blades in buffered saline. There are 17 amino acids in the CDR3, from cysteine to phenylalanine inclusive. The DNA has 48 bases, all within the CDR3, and is read from base 1. Per the germline V gene, KGHTA is the CDR1 and FQNQQP is the CDR2.

The sequencing sample was made of gut tissue. The sequence links TRBV23 to TRBJ2-7; TRBD2 is the table's D call, not checked against the DNA. The TCR was taken from a female BALB/c mouse given C57BL/6 T cells with graft-versus-host disease after an allogeneic hematopoietic cell transplant. CDR3 DNA (partial): TGCTCCAGCAGTCAACGGCTGGGGGGCGACCCCTCCTATGAACAGTAC. Translated, this gives CSSSQRLGGDPSYEQY. The CDR3 in its entirety is CSSSQRLGGDPSYEQYF. Extended through the reference TRBV23 and TRBJ2-7 proteins, this CDR3 yields the full variable domain: DAAVTQKPRYLIKMKGQEAEMKCIPEKGHTAVFWYQQKQSKELKFLIYFQNQQPLDQIDMVKERFSAVCPSSSLCSLGIRTCEAEDSALYLCSSSQRLGGDPSYEQYFGPGTRLTVL.